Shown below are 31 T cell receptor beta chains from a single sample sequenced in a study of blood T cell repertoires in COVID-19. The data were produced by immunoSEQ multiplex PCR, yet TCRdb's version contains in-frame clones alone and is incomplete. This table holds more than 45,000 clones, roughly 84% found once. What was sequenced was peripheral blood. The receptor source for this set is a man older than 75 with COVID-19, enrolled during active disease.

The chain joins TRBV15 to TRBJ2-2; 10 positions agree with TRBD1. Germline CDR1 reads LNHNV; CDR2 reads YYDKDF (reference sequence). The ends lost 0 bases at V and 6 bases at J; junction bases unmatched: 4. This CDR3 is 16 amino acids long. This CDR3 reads CATSRDPGQGAGELFF. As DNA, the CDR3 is TGTGCCACCAGCAGAGATCCTGGACAGGGGGCCGGGGAGCTGTTTTTT.

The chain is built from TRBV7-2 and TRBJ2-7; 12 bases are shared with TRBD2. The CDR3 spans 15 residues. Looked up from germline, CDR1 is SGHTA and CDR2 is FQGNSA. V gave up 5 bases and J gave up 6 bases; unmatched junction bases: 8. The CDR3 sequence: CASSLTSGSLGEQYV. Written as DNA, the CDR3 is TGTGCCAGCAGCCTGACTAGCGGGAGTTTGGGCGAGCAGTACGTC.

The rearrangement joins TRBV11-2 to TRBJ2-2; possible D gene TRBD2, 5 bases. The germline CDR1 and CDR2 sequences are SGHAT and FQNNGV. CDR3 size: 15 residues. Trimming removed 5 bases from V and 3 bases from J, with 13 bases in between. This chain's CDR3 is CASSQNEGHTGELFF. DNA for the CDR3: TGTGCCAGCAGCCAAAATGAGGGCCACACCGGGGAGCTGTTTTTT. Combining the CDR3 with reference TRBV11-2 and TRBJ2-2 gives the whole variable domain EAGVAQSPRYKIIEKRQSVAFWCNPISGHATLYWYQQILGQGPKLLIQFQNNGVVDDSQLPKDRFSAERLKGVDSTLKIQPAKLEDSAVYLCASSQNEGHTGELFFGEGSRLTVL.

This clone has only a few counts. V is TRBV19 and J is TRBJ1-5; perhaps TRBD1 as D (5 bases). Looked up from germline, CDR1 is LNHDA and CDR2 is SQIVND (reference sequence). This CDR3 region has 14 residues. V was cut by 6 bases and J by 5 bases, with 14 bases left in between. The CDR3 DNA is TGTGCCAGTAGGATGAACAGGATCCATCAGCCCCAGCATTTT. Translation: CASRMNRIHQPQHF. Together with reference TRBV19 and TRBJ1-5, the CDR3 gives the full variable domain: DGGITQSPKYLFRKEGQNVTLSCEQNLNHDAMYWYRQDPGQGLRLIYYSQIVNDFQKGDIAEGYSVSREKKESFPLTVTSAQKNPTAFYLCASRMNRIHQPQHFGDGTRLSIL.

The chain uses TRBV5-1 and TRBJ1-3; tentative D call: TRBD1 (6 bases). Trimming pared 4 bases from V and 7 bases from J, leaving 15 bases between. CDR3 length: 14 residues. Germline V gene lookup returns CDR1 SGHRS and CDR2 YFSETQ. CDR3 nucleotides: TGCGCCAGCAGCCCGCAGGGGATCGCCAACACCATATATTTT. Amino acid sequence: CASSPQGIANTIYF.

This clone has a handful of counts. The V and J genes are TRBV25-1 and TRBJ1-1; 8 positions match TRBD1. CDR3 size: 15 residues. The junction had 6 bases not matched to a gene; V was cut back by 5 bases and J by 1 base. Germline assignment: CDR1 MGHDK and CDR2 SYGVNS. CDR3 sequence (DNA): TGTGCCAGCAGTTCTTGGACAGGGCAGAACACTGAAGCTTTCTTT. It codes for CASSSWTGQNTEAFF.

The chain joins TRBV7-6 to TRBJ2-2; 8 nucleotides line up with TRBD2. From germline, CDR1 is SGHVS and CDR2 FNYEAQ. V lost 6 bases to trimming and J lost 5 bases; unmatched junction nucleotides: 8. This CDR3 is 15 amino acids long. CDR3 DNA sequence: TGTGCCAGCAGTGACCCGGCGGGGGGAACCGGGGAGCTGTTTTTT. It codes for CASSDPAGGTGELFF.

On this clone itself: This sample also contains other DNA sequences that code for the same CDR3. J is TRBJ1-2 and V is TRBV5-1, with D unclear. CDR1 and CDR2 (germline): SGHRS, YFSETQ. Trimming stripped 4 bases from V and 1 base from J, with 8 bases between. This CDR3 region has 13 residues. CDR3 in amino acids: CASSPGVNYGYTF. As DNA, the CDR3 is TGCGCCAGCAGCCCGGGAGTTAACTATGGCTACACCTTC.

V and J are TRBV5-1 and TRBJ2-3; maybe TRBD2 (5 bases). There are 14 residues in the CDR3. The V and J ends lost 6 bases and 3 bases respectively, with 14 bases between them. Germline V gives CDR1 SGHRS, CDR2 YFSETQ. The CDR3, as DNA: TGCGCCAGCACCGTCGGCCCGGGGACAGATACGCAGTATTTT. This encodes CASTVGPGTDTQYF.

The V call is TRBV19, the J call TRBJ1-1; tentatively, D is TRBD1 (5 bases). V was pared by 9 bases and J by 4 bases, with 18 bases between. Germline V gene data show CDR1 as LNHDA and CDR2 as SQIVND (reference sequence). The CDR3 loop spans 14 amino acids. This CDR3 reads CASRRDGGFTEAFF. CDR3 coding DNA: TGTGCCAGCCGTAGGGATGGGGGGTTCACTGAAGCTTTCTTT. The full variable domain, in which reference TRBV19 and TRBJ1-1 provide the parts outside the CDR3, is DGGITQSPKYLFRKEGQNVTLSCEQNLNHDAMYWYRQDPGQGLRLIYYSQIVNDFQKGDIAEGYSVSREKKESFPLTVTSAQKNPTAFYLCASRRDGGFTEAFFGQGTRLTVV.

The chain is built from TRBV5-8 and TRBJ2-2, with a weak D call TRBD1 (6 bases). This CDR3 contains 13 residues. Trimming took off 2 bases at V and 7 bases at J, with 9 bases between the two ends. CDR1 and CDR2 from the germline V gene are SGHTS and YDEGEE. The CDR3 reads CASSLYRVGELFF. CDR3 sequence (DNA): TGTGCCAGCAGCTTATACAGGGTCGGGGAGCTGTTTTTT.

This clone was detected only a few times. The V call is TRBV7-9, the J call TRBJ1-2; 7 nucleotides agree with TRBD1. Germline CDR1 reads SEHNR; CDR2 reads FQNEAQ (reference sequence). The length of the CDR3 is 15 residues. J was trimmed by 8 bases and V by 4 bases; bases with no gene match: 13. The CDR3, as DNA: TGTGCCAGCAGCTCGGCTGAGGCGGGACAGTACGGCTACACCTTC. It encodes CASSSAEAGQYGYTF. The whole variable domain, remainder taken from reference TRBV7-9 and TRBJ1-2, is DTGVSQNPRHKITKRGQNVTFRCDPISEHNRLYWYRQTLGQGPEFLTYFQNEAQLEKSRLLSDRFSAERPKGSFSTLEIQRTEQGDSAMYLCASSSAEAGQYGYTFGSGTRLTVV.

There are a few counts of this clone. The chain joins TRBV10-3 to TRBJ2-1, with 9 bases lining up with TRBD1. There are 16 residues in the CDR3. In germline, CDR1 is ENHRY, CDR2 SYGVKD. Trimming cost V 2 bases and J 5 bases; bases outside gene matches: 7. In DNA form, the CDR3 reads TGTGCCATCAGTGAGCCTGGGACAGGGCGGAACAATGAGCAGTTCTTC. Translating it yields CAISEPGTGRNNEQFF.

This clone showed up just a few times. CDR3 region: CASSQQGRTEAFF. DNA for the CDR3: TGTGCCAGCAGCCAACAGGGGAGGACTGAAGCTTTCTTT. V usage is TRBV7-9 and J usage is TRBJ1-1; the match to TRBD1 covers 7 bases. CDR1 and CDR2 (germline): SEHNR, FQNEAQ (reference sequence). This CDR3 has 13 amino acids. V trimming: 5 bases; J trimming: 5 bases; junction bases outside the gene matches: 5.

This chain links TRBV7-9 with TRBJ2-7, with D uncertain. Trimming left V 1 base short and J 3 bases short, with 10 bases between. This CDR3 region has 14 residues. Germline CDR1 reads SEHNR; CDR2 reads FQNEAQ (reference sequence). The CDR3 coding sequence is TGTGCCAGCAGCTTAGTGGCACAGAACTACGAGCAGTACTTC. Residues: CASSLVAQNYEQYF. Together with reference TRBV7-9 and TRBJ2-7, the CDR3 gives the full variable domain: DTGVSQNPRHKITKRGQNVTFRCDPISEHNRLYWYRQTLGQGPEFLTYFQNEAQLEKSRLLSDRFSAERPKGSFSTLEIQRTEQGDSAMYLCASSLVAQNYEQYFGPGTRLTVT.

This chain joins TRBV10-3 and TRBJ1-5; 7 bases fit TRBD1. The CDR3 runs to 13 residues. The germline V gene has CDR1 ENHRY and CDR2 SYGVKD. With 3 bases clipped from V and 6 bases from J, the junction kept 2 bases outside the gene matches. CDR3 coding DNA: TGTGCCATCAGTGATCAGGGGGTTCAGCCCCAGCATTTT. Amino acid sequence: CAISDQGVQPQHF.

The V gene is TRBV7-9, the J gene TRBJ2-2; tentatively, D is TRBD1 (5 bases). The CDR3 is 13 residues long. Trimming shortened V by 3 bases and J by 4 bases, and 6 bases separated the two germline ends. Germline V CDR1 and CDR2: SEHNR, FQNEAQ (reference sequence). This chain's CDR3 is CASSFTGTGELFF. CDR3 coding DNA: TGTGCCAGCAGCTTCACAGGCACCGGGGAGCTGTTTTTT.

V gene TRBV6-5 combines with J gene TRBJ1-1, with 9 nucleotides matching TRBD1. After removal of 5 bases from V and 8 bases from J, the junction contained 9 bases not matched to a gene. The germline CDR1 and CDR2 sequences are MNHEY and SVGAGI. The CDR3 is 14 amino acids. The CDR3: CASSLRDRALEAFF. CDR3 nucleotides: TGTGCCAGCAGTCTCCGGGACAGGGCCCTGGAAGCTTTCTTT.

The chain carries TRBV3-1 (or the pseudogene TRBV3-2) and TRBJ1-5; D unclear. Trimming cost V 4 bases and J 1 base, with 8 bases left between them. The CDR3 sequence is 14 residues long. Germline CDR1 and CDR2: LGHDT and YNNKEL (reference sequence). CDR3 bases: TGTGCCAGCAGCCCCCAGCGGAGCAATCAGCCCCAGCATTTT. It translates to CASSPQRSNQPQHF.

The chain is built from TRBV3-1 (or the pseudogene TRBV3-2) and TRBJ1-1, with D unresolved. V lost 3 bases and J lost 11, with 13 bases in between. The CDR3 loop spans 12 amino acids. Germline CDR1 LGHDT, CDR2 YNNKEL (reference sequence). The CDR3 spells CASSQESRRAFF. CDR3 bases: TGTGCCAGCAGCCAGGAAAGCAGGAGGGCTTTCTTT.

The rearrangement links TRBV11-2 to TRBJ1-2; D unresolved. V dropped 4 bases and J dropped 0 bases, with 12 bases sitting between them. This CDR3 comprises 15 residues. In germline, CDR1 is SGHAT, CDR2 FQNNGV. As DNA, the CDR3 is TGTGCCAGCAGCTCTATCGACGGAGCTAACTATGGCTACACCTTC. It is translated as CASSSIDGANYGYTF.

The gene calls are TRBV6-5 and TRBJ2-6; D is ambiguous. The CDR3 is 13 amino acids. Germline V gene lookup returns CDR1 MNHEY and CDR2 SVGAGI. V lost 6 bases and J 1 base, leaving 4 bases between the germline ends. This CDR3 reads CASSRSGANVLTF. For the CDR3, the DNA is TGTGCCAGCAGCCGTTCTGGGGCCAACGTCCTGACTTTC.

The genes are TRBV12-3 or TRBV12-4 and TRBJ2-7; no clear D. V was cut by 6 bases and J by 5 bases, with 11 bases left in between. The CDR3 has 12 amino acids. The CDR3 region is CASSLMRHEQYV. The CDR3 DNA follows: TGTGCCAGCAGCCTGATGAGGCACGAGCAGTACGTC.

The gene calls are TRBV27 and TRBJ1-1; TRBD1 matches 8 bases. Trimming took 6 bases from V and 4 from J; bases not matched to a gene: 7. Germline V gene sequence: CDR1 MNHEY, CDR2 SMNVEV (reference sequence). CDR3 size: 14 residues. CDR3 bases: TGTGCCAGCAGCTCCAGGGGGCAGGGCACTGAAGCTTTCTTT. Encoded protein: CASSSRGQGTEAFF.

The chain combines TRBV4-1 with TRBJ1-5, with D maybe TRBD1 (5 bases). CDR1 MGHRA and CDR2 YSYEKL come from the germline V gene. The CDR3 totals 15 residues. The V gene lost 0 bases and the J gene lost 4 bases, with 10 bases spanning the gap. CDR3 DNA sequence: TGCGCCAGCAGCCAAGATACGGAGGGGAATCAGCCCCAGCATTTT. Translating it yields CASSQDTEGNQPQHF.

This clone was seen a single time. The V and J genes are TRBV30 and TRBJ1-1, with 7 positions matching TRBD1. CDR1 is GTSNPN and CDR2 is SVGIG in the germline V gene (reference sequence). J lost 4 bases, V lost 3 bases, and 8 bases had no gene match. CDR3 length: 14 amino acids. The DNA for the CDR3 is TGTGCCTGGAGACGGGACAGTCCCTCCACTGAAGCTTTCTTT. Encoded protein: CAWRRDSPSTEAFF.

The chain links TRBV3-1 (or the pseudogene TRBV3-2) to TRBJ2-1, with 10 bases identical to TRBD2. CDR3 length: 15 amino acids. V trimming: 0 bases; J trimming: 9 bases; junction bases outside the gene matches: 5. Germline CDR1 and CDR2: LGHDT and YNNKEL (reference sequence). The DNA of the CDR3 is TGTGCCAGCAGCCAAGATCTAGCGGGAGTTATTGAGCAGTTCTTC. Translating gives CASSQDLAGVIEQFF.

CDR3 sequence: CASSLAAAIHNEKLFF. The CDR3 bases are TGTGCCAGCAGCTTAGCAGCGGCCATCCATAATGAAAAACTGTTTTTT. This chain uses TRBV11-3 with TRBJ1-4; D call uncertain. The CDR3 covers 16 residues. Germline assignment: CDR1 SGHNT and CDR2 YENEEA. Trimming removed 1 base at V and 4 bases at J, with 13 bases between.

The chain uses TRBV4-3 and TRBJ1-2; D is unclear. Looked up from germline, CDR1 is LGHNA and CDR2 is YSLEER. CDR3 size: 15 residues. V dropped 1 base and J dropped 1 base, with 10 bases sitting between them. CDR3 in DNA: TGCGCCAGCAGCCAAGGCCAGGCCCATAACTATGGCTACACCTTC. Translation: CASSQGQAHNYGYTF.

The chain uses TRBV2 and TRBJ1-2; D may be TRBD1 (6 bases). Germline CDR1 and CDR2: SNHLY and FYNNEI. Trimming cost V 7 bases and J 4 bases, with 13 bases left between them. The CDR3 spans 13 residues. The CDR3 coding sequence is TGTGCCAGCATGGGCAGGGGATCCTATGGCTACACCTTC. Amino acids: CASMGRGSYGYTF.

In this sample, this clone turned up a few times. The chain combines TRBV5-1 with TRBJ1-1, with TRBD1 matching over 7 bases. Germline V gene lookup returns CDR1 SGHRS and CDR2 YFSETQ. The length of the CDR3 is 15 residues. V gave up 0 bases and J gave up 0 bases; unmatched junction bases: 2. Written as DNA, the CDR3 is TGCGCCAGCAGCTTGGGACAGGGAGTGAACACTGAAGCTTTCTTT. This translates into CASSLGQGVNTEAFF.